The clone carrying this T cell receptor (beta chain) appeared a few times. MiXCR was run by TCRdb on the 5' RACE reads, yielding one entry per CDR3 protein. The sample gives some 43,000 distinct CDR3 sequences, about 18% of which show up once; 2.5% to 3% is in the top ten. This sample was taken from a study of chronic HIV infection and antiretroviral therapy. This receptor was identified in an adult who had HIV and had not received antiretroviral therapy, or was an uninfected healthy control (not recorded which). Input material: peripheral blood.

The chain's CDR3 is CASSRGSTRKSYNSPLHF. DNA of the CDR3: TGCGCCAGCAGCCGAGGGTCTACACGGAAGAGTTATAATTCACCCCTCCACTTT. The chain links TRBV5-1 to TRBJ1-6; no firm D call. This CDR3 contains 18 residues. The V end was cut by 4 bases, the J end by 4 bases, with 21 bases between. Germline V CDR1 and CDR2: SGHRS, YFSETQ.